This T cell receptor (beta chain) was documented in a study of blood T cell repertoires in COVID-19. Whole-study context: The samples span acute and convalescent COVID-19 from the United States, Italy and Spain. In each case, the material was cDNA or gDNA derived from T cells, B-cell-depleted T cells, or PBMCs.

Authors' analysis steps: Nucleated cell number was recorded as an estimate derived from reference gene primer amplification. Sequenced by immunoSEQ multiplex PCR; TCRdb stores in-frame clones only, minus some. That table is the source of V, J and clone size, and D and trimming were worked out from the DNA. The table has under 350,000 clones, roughly 85% seen once. CDR3 length: 14 amino acids. V lost 5 bases, J lost 2 bases, and 10 bases lay in between. Germline CDR1 is MNHEY and CDR2 is SVGAGI. The receptor comes from a human donor in a cohort sampled during active COVID-19. This chain connects TRBV6-5 to TRBJ2-1, with D maybe TRBD2 (6 bases). The sample was peripheral blood. The CDR3 loop reads CASSRGKTYNEQFF. The CDR3 bases are TGTGCCAGCAGTCGCGGGAAGACCTACAATGAGCAGTTCTTC.